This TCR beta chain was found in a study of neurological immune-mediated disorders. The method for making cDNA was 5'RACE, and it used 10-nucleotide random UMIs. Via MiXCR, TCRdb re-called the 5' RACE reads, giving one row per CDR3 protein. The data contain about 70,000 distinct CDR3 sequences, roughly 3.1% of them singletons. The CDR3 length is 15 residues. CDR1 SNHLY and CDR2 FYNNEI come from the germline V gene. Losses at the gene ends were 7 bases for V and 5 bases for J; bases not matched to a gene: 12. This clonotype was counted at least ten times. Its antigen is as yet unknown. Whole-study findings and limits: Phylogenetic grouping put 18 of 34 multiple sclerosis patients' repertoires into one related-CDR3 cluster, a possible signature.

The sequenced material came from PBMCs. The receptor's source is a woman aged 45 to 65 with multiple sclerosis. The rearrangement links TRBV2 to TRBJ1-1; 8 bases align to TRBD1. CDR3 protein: CASIEQGVEGTEAFF. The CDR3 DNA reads TGTGCCAGCATAGAACAGGGGGTGGAGGGGACTGAAGCTTTCTTT.